A single sample gave rise to the 14 T cell receptor beta chains below, sequenced in a study of identical twins. One entry per CDR3 protein results from TCRdb running MiXCR on the 5' RACE reads. This sample yields approximately 680,000 distinct CDR3 sequences, of which less than 9% are seen a single time; about 1.6% belongs to the top ten. The same data also went into a second study, on yellow fever vaccine responses in identical twins.

The sequencing sample was made of PBMCs. Receptors originate from a young woman in good health.

The V gene is TRBV7-9, the J gene TRBJ2-2; 7 bases are a match to TRBD1. The germline CDR1 and CDR2 sequences are SEHNR and FQNEAQ (reference sequence). J gave up 2 bases and V 2 bases, and 5 bases lay outside the gene matches. The CDR3 has 16 residues. The CDR3 loop reads CASSLLPGGNTGELFF. CDR3 DNA: TGTGCCAGCAGCTTACTGCCAGGGGGTAACACCGGGGAGCTGTTTTTT.

This clonotype was picked up a small number of times. The chain has TRBV10-3 and TRBJ2-1, with 10 bases that match TRBD2. The CDR3 is 16 residues long. Germline loops: CDR1 ENHRY, CDR2 SYGVKD. The J segment lost 8 bases and the V segment lost 0 bases, leaving 7 bases of the junction unmatched. The CDR3 nucleotides read TGTGCCATCAGTGAGTCGGCGAGCGGGGGGGTCCATGAGCAGTTCTTC. As protein: CAISESASGGVHEQFF.

In this sample, this clonotype turned up many times. The J gene is TRBJ2-6, the V gene TRBV12-3 or TRBV12-4; 9 bases fit TRBD1. The CDR3 covers 17 residues. V lost 11 bases to trimming and J lost 0 bases; unmatched junction nucleotides: 11. The CDR3 DNA reads as TGTGCCGGGACTACAGGGGGCCTCAACTCTGGGGCCAACGTCCTGACTTTC. It is translated as CAGTTGGLNSGANVLTF.

This clonotype was counted only a few times. At one of its ends the junction is not consistent with the germline gene, which may arise from a read error. This chain links TRBV9 with TRBJ1-1; possible D gene TRBD1, 5 bases. CDR3 size: 11 residues. CDR1 SGDLS and CDR2 YYNGEE come from the germline V gene. CDR3 in amino acids: CASGGGTPPRF. Here the CDR3 DNA reads TGTGCCAGCGGAGGAGGGACGCCACCCCGGTTT. Full variable domain (remainder filled in from reference TRBV9 and TRBJ1-1): DSGVTQTPKHLITATGQRVTLRCSPRSGDLSVYWYQQSLDQGLQFLIQYYNGEERAKGNILERFSAQQFPDLHSELNLSSLELGDSALYFCASGGGTPPRFGQGTRLTVV.

The V call is TRBV7-6, the J call TRBJ2-7, with D perhaps TRBD1 (5 bases). The CDR3 is 13 residues long. Germline V lookup: CDR1 SGHVS, CDR2 FNYEAQ. Deletions cut 5 bases from V and 3 bases from J, with 11 bases between. The CDR3 DNA reads TGTGCCAGCAGCACGACTCAGGGCTACGAGCAGTACTTC. This codes for CASSTTQGYEQYF. The variable domain in full, with the rest retrieved from reference TRBV7-6 and TRBJ2-7, is GAGVSQSPRYKVTKRGQDVALRCDPISGHVSLYWYRQALGQGPEFLTYFNYEAQQDKSGLPNDRFSAERPEGSISTLTIQRTEQRDSAMYRCASSTTQGYEQYFGPGTRLTVT.

The sample holds many counts of this clonotype. The chain has TRBV10-3 and TRBJ2-1; unclear D gene. V lost 0 bases and J lost 1, with 10 bases in between. This CDR3 has 16 residues. Per germline, CDR1 ENHRY and CDR2 SYGVKD. As DNA, the CDR3 is TGTGCCATCAGTGAGTCGATTGGCGTATCCTACAATGAGCAGTTCTTC. This encodes CAISESIGVSYNEQFF.

This clonotype was recorded at least ten times. The rearrangement links TRBV5-1 to TRBJ1-6; tentative D call: TRBD1 (6 bases). CDR3 length: 17 amino acids. The germline V and J ends were trimmed by 4 bases and 2 bases, with 16 bases remaining between them. Germline assignment: CDR1 SGHRS and CDR2 YFSETQ. CDR3 nucleotides: TGCGCCAGCAGCCAGAGGGGGACGGACCCCTATAATTCACCCCTCCACTTT. This sequence encodes CASSQRGTDPYNSPLHF.

This clonotype was counted a few times. For the CDR3, the DNA is TGCAGTGCTAGAGTTCTAGCGGGAGGAGACGCCGGGGAGCTGTTTTTT. It yields the protein CSARVLAGGDAGELFF. V is TRBV20-1 and J is TRBJ2-2, with 11 bases identical to TRBD2. Per the germline V gene, CDR1 is DFQATT and CDR2 is SNEGSKA (reference sequence). With V trimmed by 1 base and J by 6 bases, 7 bases remained unmatched. The CDR3 runs 16 residues.

The chain joins TRBV4-1 to TRBJ2-2; 12 nucleotides agree with TRBD2. CDR1 MGHRA and CDR2 YSYEKL come from the germline V gene. V was pared by 3 bases and J by 7 bases, with 9 bases of the junction left unmatched. The CDR3 is 17 residues long. CDR3 region: CASSQPTSGGRIGELFF. DNA for the CDR3: TGCGCCAGCAGCCAGCCTACTAGCGGGGGGCGAATCGGGGAGCTGTTTTTT.

This clonotype was detected many times. The CDR3, as DNA: TGTGCCAGCAGTCCCCCGGACAGAGACTACACCTTC. Its translation: CASSPPDRDYTF. The V call is TRBV6-2 or TRBV6-3, the J call TRBJ1-2, with D possibly matching TRBD1 (6 bases). CDR1 MNHEY and CDR2 SVGEGT come from the germline V gene. The V and J ends lost 5 bases and 10 bases respectively, with 14 bases between them. CDR3 length: 12 residues.

The chain links TRBV7-9 to TRBJ1-1, with 7 bases fitting TRBD1. This CDR3 region has 14 residues. The germline CDR1 and CDR2 sequences are SEHNR and FQNEAQ (reference sequence). The V segment lost 4 bases and the J segment 6 bases; nucleotides outside the gene matches: 8. CDR3 sequence: CASSSDRLSSEAFF. The CDR3 bases are TGTGCCAGCAGCTCGGACAGGTTGAGTTCTGAAGCTTTCTTT.

The chain combines TRBV7-9 with TRBJ2-1, with D uncertain. The V gene lost 2 bases and the J gene lost 0 bases, with 11 bases spanning the gap. This CDR3 region has 16 residues. Germline-derived CDR1 and CDR2 are SEHNR and FQNEAQ (reference sequence). The CDR3 here is CASSLIYHSSYNEQFF. In DNA, the CDR3 is TGTGCCAGCAGCTTAATTTACCATAGCTCCTACAATGAGCAGTTCTTC. The full variable domain, rest sourced from reference TRBV7-9 and TRBJ2-1, is DTGVSQNPRHKITKRGQNVTFRCDPISEHNRLYWYRQTLGQGPEFLTYFQNEAQLEKSRLLSDRFSAERPKGSFSTLEIQRTEQGDSAMYLCASSLIYHSSYNEQFFGPGTRLTVL.

The sample holds many counts of this clonotype. J is TRBJ1-6 and V is TRBV12-3 or TRBV12-4; 7 bases fit TRBD1. This CDR3 comprises 14 residues. V lost 7 bases to trimming and J lost 6 bases; unmatched junction nucleotides: 6. DNA of the CDR3: TGTGCCAGCAATTCCGGGACAGCTAATTCACCCCTCCACTTT. Amino acid sequence: CASNSGTANSPLHF.

This clonotype turned up a few times. One junction end does not reproduce the germline sequence, and a read error may be involved. The V and J genes are TRBV7-8 and TRBJ2-5, with D uncertain. The CDR3 runs 12 residues. The germline V gene has CDR1 SGHVS and CDR2 FQNEAQ. DNA of the CDR3: TGTGCCAGCAGCGTAGCTACTGAGACCCAGTACTTC. It translates to CASSVATETQYF. The full variable domain, in which reference TRBV7-8 and TRBJ2-5 provide the parts outside the CDR3, is GAGVSQSPRYKVAKRGQDVALRCDPISGHVSLFWYQQALGQGPEFLTYFQNEAQLDKSGLPSDRFFAERPEGSVSTLKIQRTQQEDSAVYLCASSVATETQYFGPGTRLLVL.